Listed here are 28 T cell receptor beta chains from one sample, sequenced in a study of T cell changes during pregnancy in multiple sclerosis. Measured with immunoSEQ multiplex PCR; TCRdb has only the in-frame clones, and not every one. This sample has fewer than 85,000 clones; around 93% occur once, and the top ten carry 2.5%. Sample: peripheral blood, taken in the second trimester of pregnancy. These receptors were obtained from a female donor with multiple sclerosis, enrolled in a pregnancy study.

V is TRBV5-6 and J is TRBJ1-2, with D unresolved. V lost 0 bases to trimming and J lost 4 bases, with 10 bases between them. Germline values: CDR1 SGHDT, CDR2 YYEEEE. This CDR3 region has 14 residues. CDR3 protein: CASSLVARRYGYTF. Written as DNA, the CDR3 is TGTGCCAGCAGCTTGGTTGCCAGGCGCTATGGCTACACCTTC.

The chain combines TRBV6-5 with TRBJ1-5; 8 positions agree with TRBD1. V lost 0 bases and J lost 2; bases outside the gene matches: 0. Germline V CDR1 and CDR2: MNHEY, SVGAGI. The CDR3 covers 15 residues. The CDR3 sequence is CASSYSGQGNQPQHF. The CDR3 DNA reads TGTGCCAGCAGTTACTCGGGACAGGGCAATCAGCCCCAGCATTTT.

This clone was observed once. The genes are TRBV5-1 and TRBJ1-1; 10 nucleotides match TRBD1. CDR1 is SGHRS and CDR2 is YFSETQ in the germline V gene. The CDR3 has 15 residues. Trimming took 6 bases from V and 2 from J; bases not matched to a gene: 7. The CDR3 DNA follows: TGCGCCAGCAACTCCGGGACAGGGGTTAACACTGAAGCTTTCTTT. Protein product: CASNSGTGVNTEAFF.

The chain employs TRBV21-1 and TRBJ2-7; the D call in the table, TRBD1, was not verified against the DNA. TRBV21-1 constitutes a pseudogene. The CDR3 runs to 19 residues. The CDR3 coding sequence is TGTGCCAGCAACAGTTACAGGGGTTCTAAATCTGGAGTGGCCTACGAGCAGTACTTC. Encoded protein: CASNSYRGSKSGVAYEQYF.

The chain couples TRBV18 to TRBJ1-2; D is uncertain. CDR3 length: 13 residues. V was pared by 2 bases and J by 2 bases, with 6 bases between. Germline CDR1 reads KGHSH; CDR2 reads LQKENI. CDR3 in DNA: TGTGCCAGCTCACCAGACAAGAACTATGGCTACACCTTC. Translated, it gives CASSPDKNYGYTF. Full variable domain (outside the CDR3, taken from reference TRBV18 and TRBJ1-2): NAGVMQNPRHLVRRRGQEARLRCSPMKGHSHVYWYRQLPEEGLKFMVYLQKENIIDESGMPKERFSAEFPKEGPSILRIQQVVRGDSAAYFCASSPDKNYGYTFGSGTRLTVV.

V usage is TRBV28 and J usage is TRBJ1-4, with D possibly matching TRBD1 (6 bases). The germline gives CDR1 MDHEN, CDR2 SYDVKM. V was pared by 9 bases and J by 11 bases, with 34 bases between. CDR3 length equals 18 residues. The CDR3 sequence: CASGVDSRTERLVSKLFF. The CDR3 nucleotides read TGTGCCAGTGGGGTTGATTCACGGACAGAACGACTTGTATCGAAACTGTTTTTT.

V gene TRBV11-1 combines with J gene TRBJ2-5; D might be TRBD2 (5 bases). This CDR3 region has 16 residues. V was cut by 1 base and J by 5 bases, with 17 bases left in between. CDR1 is SGHAT and CDR2 is FQDESV in the germline V gene (reference sequence). The CDR3 spells CASSLDSEGSWETQYF. Here the CDR3 DNA reads TGTGCCAGCAGCTTAGATTCCGAGGGTAGCTGGGAGACCCAGTACTTC.

This clone appeared once. This chain links TRBV2 with TRBJ2-7; 11 nucleotides line up with TRBD1. The CDR3 contains 17 residues. With V trimmed by 10 bases and J by 2 bases, 16 bases remained unmatched. Germline V CDR1 and CDR2: SNHLY, FYNNEI. The CDR3 coding sequence is TGTGCCACCGTGGCAGCAGTCCCGGGACAGGGGGCCTACGAGCAGTACTTC. Its translation is CATVAAVPGQGAYEQYF.

The chain couples TRBV18 to TRBJ2-5; 7 positions agree with TRBD1. Germline trimming cut 4 bases from V and 1 base from J; bases unmatched to any gene: 9. This CDR3 spans 16 amino acids. Germline values: CDR1 KGHSH, CDR2 LQKENI. The CDR3 region has the DNA TGTGCCAGCTCACGAGCGACAGGGTCTACCCAAGAGACCCAGTACTTC. Protein: CASSRATGSTQETQYF.

A single count supports this clone. CDR3 nucleotide sequence: TGTGCCAGCGCTCAGGGACTCCTCCTTCCCACACAAGAGACCCAGTACTTC. Its translation is CASAQGLLLPTQETQYF. The chain recombines TRBV28 with TRBJ2-5; possible D gene TRBD2, 6 bases. Trimming cost V 8 bases and J 2 bases, with 24 bases left between them. Germline-derived CDR1 and CDR2 are MDHEN and SYDVKM. CDR3 size: 17 residues.

The chain is built from TRBV5-4 and TRBJ2-7; 10 bases line up with TRBD1. The germline V gene has CDR1 SGHNT and CDR2 YYREEE (reference sequence). The junction had 6 bases not matched to a gene; V was cut back by 4 bases and J by 2 bases. CDR3 length equals 15 residues. This chain's CDR3 is CASSQGQGPAYEQYF. Written as DNA, the CDR3 is TGTGCCAGCAGCCAGGGACAGGGGCCTGCCTACGAGCAGTACTTC.

The chain carries TRBV18 and TRBJ1-4; D unresolved. V dropped 3 bases and J dropped 4 bases, with 9 bases sitting between them. This CDR3 is built from 14 residues. CDR1 and CDR2 from the germline V gene are KGHSH and LQKENI. CDR3 protein: CASSPREVNEKLFF. CDR3 DNA sequence: TGTGCCAGCTCACCCCGGGAAGTTAATGAAAAACTGTTTTTT. Full variable domain (outside the CDR3, taken from reference TRBV18 and TRBJ1-4): NAGVMQNPRHLVRRRGQEARLRCSPMKGHSHVYWYRQLPEEGLKFMVYLQKENIIDESGMPKERFSAEFPKEGPSILRIQQVVRGDSAAYFCASSPREVNEKLFFGSGTQLSVL.

The CDR3 here is CASSFEPSGQETQYF. The CDR3, as DNA: TGTGCCAGCAGCTTCGAGCCTAGCGGACAAGAGACCCAGTACTTC. The rearrangement links TRBV7-9 to TRBJ2-5; TRBD2 matches 7 bases. Trimming at V came to 3 bases and at J to 2 bases, leaving 6 bases not matched to a gene. In germline, CDR1 is SEHNR, CDR2 FQNEAQ (reference sequence). This CDR3 spans 15 amino acids.

This clone was seen only once. The chain recombines TRBV15 with TRBJ2-7; no reliable D call. Trimming took 0 bases from V and 6 from J, leaving 15 bases between them. CDR3 size: 15 residues. Germline V lookup: CDR1 LNHNV, CDR2 YYDKDF (reference sequence). The CDR3 is CATSRDLAGNGEQYF. The CDR3 region has the DNA TGTGCCACCAGCAGAGACCTTGCAGGTAATGGCGAGCAGTACTTC.

The CDR3 nucleotides are TGTGCTAGTGGTTTGGAGGGACAAAACGAGCAGTACTTC. Protein: CASGLEGQNEQYF. The chain employs TRBV12-5 and TRBJ2-7; maybe TRBD1 (6 bases). Germline V gives CDR1 LGHNT, CDR2 FRNRAP. Between the trimmed V and J ends, which lost 1 base and 5 bases, there was a span of 9 bases. The CDR3 consists of 13 residues.

The J gene is TRBJ2-5, the V gene TRBV5-1, with a weak D call TRBD2 (6 bases). The germline gives CDR1 SGHRS, CDR2 YFSETQ. CDR3 size: 14 residues. V lost 0 bases and J 2 bases, leaving 8 bases between the germline ends. The CDR3 DNA is TGCGCCAGCAGCTTGGAACTAGCTCAAGAGACCCAGTACTTC. It codes for CASSLELAQETQYF.

This rearrangement joins TRBV7-2 to TRBJ1-2; D is undetermined. CDR3 length equals 15 residues. The germline V gene encodes CDR1 SGHTA and CDR2 FQGNSA. Trimming took 1 base from V and 3 from J, leaving 12 bases between them. The CDR3 protein is CASSLGAVWDYGYTF. The CDR3 nucleotides read TGTGCCAGCAGCTTAGGGGCAGTTTGGGACTATGGCTACACCTTC.

V usage is TRBV5-1 and J usage is TRBJ2-2; 9 bases align to TRBD2. Germline lookup yields CDR1 SGHRS and CDR2 YFSETQ. This CDR3 is 16 amino acids long. Trimming took 7 bases from V and 5 from J; bases not matched to a gene: 12. The DNA of the CDR3 is TGCGCCAGCGGTATTTTCCCTAGCGGGACGACCGGGGAGCTGTTTTTT. Protein: CASGIFPSGTTGELFF.

The chain combines TRBV11-2 with TRBJ2-1, with a tentative D call TRBD2 (6 bases). Germline assignment: CDR1 SGHAT and CDR2 FQNNGV. The CDR3 spans 14 residues. V dropped 5 bases and J dropped 5 bases, with 13 bases sitting between them. The CDR3 DNA follows: TGTGCCAGCAGCCCCTGGCGGGGAGACAATGAGCAGTTCTTC. Protein: CASSPWRGDNEQFF.

The chain joins TRBV27 to TRBJ1-1, with TRBD1 as a possible D gene (5 bases). CDR1 MNHEY and CDR2 SMNVEV come from the germline V gene (reference sequence). Between the trimmed V and J ends, which lost 5 bases and 2 bases, there was a span of 6 bases. This CDR3 comprises 12 residues. Here the CDR3 DNA reads TGTGCCAGCAGTACAGGTAACACTGAAGCTTTCTTT. It yields the protein CASSTGNTEAFF.

The rearrangement links TRBV5-8 to TRBJ1-5; 7 nucleotides agree with TRBD1. The CDR3 is 13 amino acids. Germline CDR1 reads SGHTS; CDR2 reads YDEGEE. The trim removed 6 bases at V and 6 bases at J, leaving 6 bases unmatched. As DNA, the CDR3 is TGTGCCAGCATCGACGACAGGGTTCAGCCCCAGCATTTT. Translating it yields CASIDDRVQPQHF.

The rearrangement joins TRBV6-1 to TRBJ1-5, with D tentatively TRBD1 (5 bases). The V gene's germline CDR1 is MNHNS and CDR2 SASEGT. The ends were cut back, 8 bases at V and 10 bases at J, with 21 bases in the middle. The CDR3 covers 14 residues. CDR3 nucleotide sequence: TGTGCCAGCGGGGCCAGGGAAAATTTTCGACCCCAGCATTTT. It codes for CASGARENFRPQHF.

This chain joins TRBV9 and TRBJ2-5; 13 bases are a match to TRBD2. CDR3 length: 16 amino acids. Germline CDR1 reads SGDLS; CDR2 reads YYNGEE. The V segment lost 0 bases and the J segment 6 bases; nucleotides outside the gene matches: 5. CDR3 loop: CASSVEGLAGPKTQYF. CDR3 nucleotide sequence: TGTGCCAGCAGCGTAGAGGGACTAGCGGGACCCAAGACCCAGTACTTC.

The rearrangement joins TRBV19 to TRBJ2-3; 8 nucleotides line up with TRBD1. The ends lost 6 bases at V and 3 bases at J; junction bases unmatched: 2. CDR1 LNHDA and CDR2 SQIVND come from the germline V gene (reference sequence). This CDR3 has 13 residues. The CDR3 DNA follows: TGTGCCAGTAGACGGACAGGGACAGATACGCAGTATTTT. It specifies CASRRTGTDTQYF.

The chain uses TRBV20-1 and TRBJ1-1; D is uncertain. The CDR3 totals 11 residues. The ends were cut back, 3 bases at V and 5 bases at J, with 7 bases in the middle. Per germline, CDR1 DFQATT and CDR2 SNEGSKA (reference sequence). The CDR3 DNA is TGCAGTGCTAGGGGCGGGACTGAAGCTTTCTTT. The encoded protein is CSARGGTEAFF.

J is TRBJ1-1 and V is TRBV7-9; D remains ambiguous. CDR1 and CDR2 (germline): SEHNR, FQNEAQ (reference sequence). V was pared by 5 bases and J by 4 bases, with 8 bases between. CDR3 length equals 12 residues. The CDR3 spells CASSPLSTEAFF. The CDR3 bases are TGTGCCAGCAGCCCCCTGAGCACTGAAGCTTTCTTT.

This chain uses TRBV2 with TRBJ1-2; a possible D gene is TRBD1 (6 bases). Trimming took 3 bases from V and 8 from J, leaving 13 bases between them. The CDR3 runs to 13 residues. The V gene's germline CDR1 is SNHLY and CDR2 FYNNEI. The CDR3 here is CASSEATGLGYTF. In DNA, the CDR3 is TGTGCCAGCAGTGAGGCTACAGGGCTCGGCTACACCTTC.

V gene TRBV6-6 combines with J gene TRBJ1-3; D remains unclear. Per germline, CDR1 MNHNY and CDR2 SVGAGI (reference sequence). V lost 7 bases to trimming and J lost 16 bases, with 23 bases between them. The CDR3 spans 13 residues. CDR3 residues: CASKKAVEGGVYF. For the CDR3, the DNA is TGTGCCAGCAAGAAGGCAGTGGAAGGCGGTGTCTATTTT.